This TCR beta chain was sequenced for a study of response to subunit inactivated influenza vaccine. In its sample, this clonotype was seen a few times. J gave up 4 bases and V 4 bases, and 3 bases lay outside the gene matches. The CDR3 is 13 amino acids. Each CDR3 protein gets one entry after TCRdb re-called the RT-PCR reads with MiXCR. The sample consists of a few hundred thousand distinct CDR3 sequences, 11% of them appearing once. These data also featured in a second study, about T cells expressing NK-cell markers. That study reports: The cDNA for TCR beta came from 5'RACE template switching with UMIs.

The starting material was PBMCs from blood, obtained on the day of vaccination. The clonotype was recovered from a man between 45 and 60 years old who received an inactivated influenza vaccine. The chain couples TRBV12-3 or TRBV12-4 to TRBJ1-2, with 7 positions matching TRBD1. The DNA for the CDR3 is TGTGCCAGCAGTTACCGGGACAGCTATGGCTACACCTTC. Residues: CASSYRDSYGYTF.